The clone carrying this T cell receptor (beta chain) was seen more than once but under ten times. This sample was taken from a study of T cell changes during pregnancy in multiple sclerosis. TCRdb's copy holds only in-frame clones and misses some; the assay was immunoSEQ multiplex PCR. The table records some 38,000 clones, around 90% of them present only once. The CDR3 consists of 12 residues. Germline CDR1 and CDR2: LNHDA and SQIVND (reference sequence). V lost 6 bases and J lost 5, with 11 bases in between. This clonotype was obtained from a female donor in good health, enrolled as a control in a pregnancy study. This chain links TRBV19 with TRBJ2-7; TRBD2 is a possible D gene (6 bases). This specimen was CD4+ T cells from peripheral blood mononuclear cells, taken after pregnancy. For the CDR3, the DNA is TGTGCCAGTAGCCGTAGCGGCAACGAGCAGTACTTC. It yields the protein CASSRSGNEQYF.